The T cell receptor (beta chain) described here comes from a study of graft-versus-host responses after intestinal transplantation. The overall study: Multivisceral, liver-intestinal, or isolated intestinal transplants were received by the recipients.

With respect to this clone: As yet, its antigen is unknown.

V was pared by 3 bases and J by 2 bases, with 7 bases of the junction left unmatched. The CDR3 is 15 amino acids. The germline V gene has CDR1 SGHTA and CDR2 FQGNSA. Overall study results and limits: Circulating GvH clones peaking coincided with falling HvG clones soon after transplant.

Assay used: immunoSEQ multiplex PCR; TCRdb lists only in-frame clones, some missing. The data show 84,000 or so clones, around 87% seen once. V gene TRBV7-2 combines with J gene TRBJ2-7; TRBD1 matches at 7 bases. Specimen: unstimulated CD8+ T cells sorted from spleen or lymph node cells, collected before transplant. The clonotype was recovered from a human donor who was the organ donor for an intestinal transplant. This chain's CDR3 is CASSFPDRDPYEQYF. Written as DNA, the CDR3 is TGTGCCAGCAGCTTCCCCGACAGGGATCCCTACGAGCAGTACTTC.